This section outlines one TCR beta chain sequence together with its context. Its matching antigen is unknown. V lost 7 bases to trimming and J lost 0 bases; unmatched junction nucleotides: 5. This CDR3 contains 15 residues. Germline lookup yields CDR1 MDHEN and CDR2 SYDVKM. This entry belongs to a study of shared clonotypes between healthy human individuals. Overall study: Three plates each covered CD4 naive and memory; CD8 naive two, CD8 memory one. Findings and caveats of the study: Sampling included only blood; tissue repertoires likely differ. Sorted-subset sequencing was shown by rarefaction to be incomplete despite large depth. Genetic and exposure-history diversity was limited by the small donor number.

Sequencing used immunoSEQ multiplex PCR; TCRdb keeps in-frame clones, though not all of them. Of hundreds of thousands of clones in the sample, about 80% are singletons; the top ten hold about 1.8%. This TCR came from a woman aged 25 to 45 in good health. The chain recombines TRBV28 with TRBJ1-5; TRBD1 matches at 8 bases. Sequenced sample: memory CD4+ T cells sorted from blood. Subset in this sample: CD45RA-negative fraction. CDR3 protein: CASTDRGYSNQPQHF. In DNA, the CDR3 is TGTGCCAGCACCGACAGGGGCTATAGCAATCAGCCCCAGCATTTT.